These T cell receptor beta chains were read from a single sample in a study of T cell repertoires in urothelial bladder cancer. Measured with immunoSEQ multiplex PCR; TCRdb has only the in-frame clones, and not every one. The sample holds 5,000 to 6,500 clones; about two thirds are singletons and the top ten take approximately 12%. The specimen was tumor-infiltrating cells from bladder cancer. These receptors were taken from a human donor with urothelial carcinoma. CDR3s include the opening cysteine and the closing phenylalanine or tryptophan. A D gene is named only where the DNA matches it firmly. Where a row states a size, it is once, few, many or the class of an expanded clone; other rows omit it.

size: .
D: TRBD2
J: TRBJ2-1
V: TRBV6-5
DNA: TGTGCCAGCAGTTACTCGTTCCTCGCGGGGGGCAATGAGCAGTTCTTC
CDR3: CASSYSFLAGGNEQFF

size: .
D: .
J: TRBJ1-1
V: TRBV10-1
DNA: TGCGCCAGCAGTGATTGGAACACTGAAGCTTTCTTT
CDR3: CASSDWNTEAFF

size: few
D: .
J: TRBJ2-7
V: TRBV28
DNA: TGTGCCAGCAGTCCCGGTGGGCTCGGCCAGCTTTTCTACGAGCAGTACTTC
CDR3: CASSPGGLGQLFYEQYF

size: few
D: .
J: TRBJ1-1
V: TRBV5-4
DNA: TGTGCCAGCAGCCCTGGGACGCAAAGGACAACTGAAGCTTTCTTT
CDR3: CASSPGTQRTTEAFF

size: .
D: .
J: TRBJ1-6
V: TRBV27
DNA: TGTGCCAGCAGACCACTCGGACTGATTAATTCACCCCTCCACTTT
CDR3: CASRPLGLINSPLHF

size: .
D: TRBD1
J: TRBJ1-2
V: TRBV6-6
DNA: TGTGCCAGCAGCCGACAGGGCACCTATGGCTACACCTTC
CDR3: CASSRQGTYGYTF

size: .
D: TRBD2
J: TRBJ2-3
V: TRBV4-2
DNA: TGTGCCAGCAGCCAAGAAGGGGTACTAGCGGGGGACACAGATACGCAGTATTTT
CDR3: CASSQEGVLAGDTDTQYF

size: .
D: .
J: TRBJ1-4
V: TRBV7-9
DNA: TGTGCCAGCAGCCCCGAGGGCCGGGACCTCGGAAAACTGTTTTTT
CDR3: CASSPEGRDLGKLFF

size: once
D: TRBD1
J: TRBJ2-2
V: TRBV6-6
DNA: TGTGCCAGCAGAAACGGACAGGGGGCAGGGACCGGGGAGCTGTTTTTT
CDR3: CASRNGQGAGTGELFF

size: .
D: TRBD1
J: TRBJ1-6
V: TRBV6-5
DNA: TGTGCCAGCAGAGGGACAGGGTATTCACCCCTCCACTTT
CDR3: CASRGTGYSPLHF

size: .
D: .
J: TRBJ2-1
V: TRBV11-3
DNA: TGTGCCAGCAGCTTAGAATGGCGGAATGAGCAGTTCTTC
CDR3: CASSLEWRNEQFF

size: .
D: .
J: TRBJ2-1
V: TRBV30
DNA: TGTGCCGGGAGTCGAGAGTTCAATGAGCAGTTCTTC
CDR3: CAGSREFNEQFF

size: .
D: TRBD2
J: TRBJ2-3
V: TRBV15
DNA: TGTGCCACCAGCACACGACTAGCGGCCCTCACAGATACGCAGTATTTT
CDR3: CATSTRLAALTDTQYF

size: .
D: .
J: TRBJ1-2
V: TRBV18
DNA: TGTGCCAGCTCACCACCGGTCGAGGGTGGCTACACCTTC
CDR3: CASSPPVEGGYTF

size: few
D: .
J: TRBJ1-3
V: TRBV5-1
DNA: TGCGCCAGCAGGCGAGGGAATACGAACTCTGGAAACACCATATATTTT
CDR3: CASRRGNTNSGNTIYF

size: .
D: TRBD1
J: TRBJ2-7
V: TRBV7-9
DNA: TGTGCCAGCAGCTTCGGGACAGGGACCTACGAGCAGTACTTC
CDR3: CASSFGTGTYEQYF

size: .
D: .
J: TRBJ2-5
V: TRBV5-4
DNA: TGTGCCAGCAGCTTTCCAGGGGGAGGACGGAAAGAGACCCAGTACTTC
CDR3: CASSFPGGGRKETQYF

size: once
D: TRBD1
J: TRBJ1-6
V: TRBV4-1
DNA: TGCGCCAGCAGCCCCCTGGGGGACAGGGCGAGCTCCTATAATTCACCCCTCCACTTT
CDR3: CASSPLGDRASSYNSPLHF

size: .
D: .
J: TRBJ1-1
V: TRBV25-1
DNA: TGTGCCAGCAGTGATACCTCGGGGGCTTTCTTT
CDR3: CASSDTSGAFF

size: .
D: TRBD1
J: TRBJ1-2
V: TRBV5-1
DNA: TGCGCCAGCAGCTTGTATTTCGGCAGGGGGCCACAAGCAGCTTACTATGGCTACACCTTC
CDR3: CASSLYFGRGPQAAYYGYTF

size: .
D: .
J: TRBJ1-5
V: TRBV30
DNA: TGTGCCTGGAGTGTACCAGATAGCAATCAGCCCCAGCATTTT
CDR3: CAWSVPDSNQPQHF

size: few
D: TRBD1
J: TRBJ2-2
V: TRBV7-9
DNA: TGTGCCAGCAGCTTGGGGGACAGGGTTCTCACCGGGGAGCTGTTTTTT
CDR3: CASSLGDRVLTGELFF

size: once
D: .
J: TRBJ2-1
V: TRBV29-1
DNA: TGCAGCGCGCGGGATGACAGAAACAATGAGCAGTTCTTC
CDR3: CSARDDRNNEQFF

size: .
D: .
J: TRBJ1-2
V: TRBV7-2
DNA: TGTGCCAGCAGCTTTACAGGAATAAACTATGGCTACACCTTC
CDR3: CASSFTGINYGYTF

size: .
D: .
J: TRBJ1-4
V: TRBV5-6
DNA: TGTGCCAGCAGCTTGGCCTTCGGTGAAAAACTGTTTTTT
CDR3: CASSLAFGEKLFF

size: .
D: TRBD2
J: TRBJ2-7
V: TRBV5-1
DNA: TGCGCCAGCAGCTTGCGGGCCCGGACTAGTCAGATCTCCTACGAGCAGTACTTC
CDR3: CASSLRARTSQISYEQYF

size: .
D: TRBD1
J: TRBJ1-2
V: TRBV29-1
DNA: TGCAGCGTTGAAGATCGGGCTGAAAGGGGGCCCGGTGGCTACACCTTC
CDR3: CSVEDRAERGPGGYTF

size: .
D: .
J: TRBJ2-5
V: TRBV9
DNA: TGTGCCAGCAGCGTAGATCTTCGGGGCTTAGGAGGAGAGACCCAGTACTTC
CDR3: CASSVDLRGLGGETQYF

size: once
D: TRBD2
J: TRBJ2-7
V: TRBV7-6
DNA: TGTGCCAGCAGCCCCCTTGTTGGGGGGGCCTACGAGCAGTACTTC
CDR3: CASSPLVGGAYEQYF

size: .
D: .
J: TRBJ2-6
V: TRBV25-1
DNA: TGTGCCAGCAGTGAACGGGTCTCTGGGGCCAACGTCCTGACTTTC
CDR3: CASSERVSGANVLTF

size: .
D: TRBD1
J: TRBJ2-2
V: TRBV6-5
DNA: TGTGCCAGCAGGGACAGGGGGCGCGGGGAGCTGTTTTTT
CDR3: CASRDRGRGELFF

size: .
D: TRBD1
J: TRBJ2-6
V: TRBV19
DNA: TGTGCCAGTAGTACCGGACAGGGCTTTAATGCTGGGGCCAACGTCCTGACTTTC
CDR3: CASSTGQGFNAGANVLTF

size: .
D: TRBD1
J: TRBJ2-5
V: TRBV11-2
DNA: TGTGCCAGCAGAAACTCCCGAGGGGGCCGGGAGACCCAGTACTTC
CDR3: CASRNSRGGRETQYF

size: few
D: .
J: TRBJ2-2
V: TRBV7-3
DNA: TGTGCCAGCAGCTTAGGGGGCGCCGCGAACACCGGGGAGCTGTTTTTT
CDR3: CASSLGGAANTGELFF

size: few
D: .
J: TRBJ2-3
V: TRBV5-1
DNA: TGCGCCAGCAGCTTGGAAAGGACGAGCACAGATACGCAGTATTTT
CDR3: CASSLERTSTDTQYF

size: few
D: .
J: TRBJ1-6
V: TRBV9
DNA: TGTGCCAGCAGCGTAGCTCAGTATAATTCACCCCTCCACTTT
CDR3: CASSVAQYNSPLHF

size: .
D: TRBD2
J: TRBJ2-5
V: TRBV19
DNA: TGTGCCAGTAGTATCCACGCGGGGGGGCGAGAGACCCAGTACTTC
CDR3: CASSIHAGGRETQYF

size: few
D: TRBD1
J: TRBJ1-6
V: TRBV27
DNA: TGTGCCAGCAGTTTAGGGACAGGGGGCGCAACCTATAATTCACCCCTCCACTTT
CDR3: CASSLGTGGATYNSPLHF

size: .
D: .
J: TRBJ1-2
V: TRBV6-1
DNA: TGTGCCAGCAGATTGACAGAGAACTATGGCTACACCTTC
CDR3: CASRLTENYGYTF

size: .
D: .
J: TRBJ2-1
V: TRBV2
DNA: TGTGCCAGCACTCAACAAGGGAATGAGCAGTTCTTC
CDR3: CASTQQGNEQFF

size: .
D: TRBD2
J: TRBJ2-3
V: TRBV4-2
DNA: TGTGCCAGCAGCCAAGGATATAGCGGGGAGCTCACAGATACGCAGTATTTT
CDR3: CASSQGYSGELTDTQYF

size: few
D: .
J: TRBJ1-2
V: TRBV28
DNA: TGTGCCAGCAGCGGGGAACACAGCTATGGCTACACCTTC
CDR3: CASSGEHSYGYTF

size: .
D: .
J: TRBJ2-1
V: TRBV5-6
DNA: TGTGCCAGCAGCTTGGGGAGGAACAAACAGTTCTTC
CDR3: CASSLGRNKQFF

size: .
D: TRBD1
J: TRBJ2-7
V: TRBV2
DNA: TGTGCCAGCAACCCTTGGGACAGTTGGCAGTACTTC
CDR3: CASNPWDSWQYF

size: .
D: .
J: TRBJ2-1
V: TRBV2
DNA: TGTGCCAGCAGCCACCCTGGGAGTGAGCAGTTCTTC
CDR3: CASSHPGSEQFF

size: .
D: .
J: TRBJ1-5
V: TRBV6-1
DNA: TGTGCCAGTTCCCAAGGACCCAGCAATCAGCCCCAGCATTTT
CDR3: CASSQGPSNQPQHF

size: .
D: .
J: TRBJ1-1
V: TRBV6-5
DNA: TGTGCCAGCAGTTATTCATCCTCAGGGAATGAAGCTTTCTTT
CDR3: CASSYSSSGNEAFF

size: .
D: TRBD1
J: TRBJ2-3
V: TRBV7-2
DNA: TGTGCCAGCAGCCCCCCGCGACAGGGTCCCGGCACAGATACGCAGTATTTT
CDR3: CASSPPRQGPGTDTQYF

size: .
D: TRBD2
J: TRBJ2-1
V: TRBV7-2
DNA: TGTGCCAGCACCTTATCCGGGACTAGCTTCAATGAGCAGTTCTTC
CDR3: CASTLSGTSFNEQFF

size: .
D: TRBD2
J: TRBJ2-3
V: TRBV11-2
DNA: TGTGCCAGCAGCTTAGGATCCGGGGGGACTAGCACAGATACGCAGTATTTT
CDR3: CASSLGSGGTSTDTQYF

size: .
D: .
J: TRBJ1-1
V: TRBV2
DNA: TGTGCCAGCCTGTCCCGCAGAAACACTGAAGCTTTCTTT
CDR3: CASLSRRNTEAFF